This T cell receptor beta chain emerged from a study of cytomegalovirus exposure and HLA in healthy donors. Findings of the study overall: Later work associated roughly 17,000 TCR beta sequences with HLA alleles at 0.05 false discovery rate. Rates of TCR association differed by HLA locus in a later analysis, with DRB1 highest and HLA-C lowest. There was a cluster of highly shared sequence variants that was likely a sequencing artifact. Researchers reported in a later analysis that a missense DCLRE1C variant was tied to TCR beta V- and J-gene trimming.

With regard to this clone: Its antigen is undetermined.

Germline V gene data show CDR1 as MGHRA and CDR2 as YSYEKL. There are 14 residues in the CDR3. Deletions cut 0 bases from V and 4 bases from J, with 10 bases between. It was with 60 Vbeta and 13 Jbeta primers that the PCR ran. Data came from immunoSEQ multiplex PCR; TCRdb stores just in-frame clones and leaves some out. The listing contains 70,000 to 80,000 clones. The receptor was derived from a man aged 40-49 years in good health and CMV-seronegative. The V call is TRBV4-1, the J call TRBJ2-7, with D possibly matching TRBD1 (6 bases). Sequencing used PBMCs. Here the CDR3 reads CASSQEMGQYEQYF. The CDR3 nucleotides are TGCGCCAGCAGCCAAGAGATGGGACAATACGAGCAGTACTTC.